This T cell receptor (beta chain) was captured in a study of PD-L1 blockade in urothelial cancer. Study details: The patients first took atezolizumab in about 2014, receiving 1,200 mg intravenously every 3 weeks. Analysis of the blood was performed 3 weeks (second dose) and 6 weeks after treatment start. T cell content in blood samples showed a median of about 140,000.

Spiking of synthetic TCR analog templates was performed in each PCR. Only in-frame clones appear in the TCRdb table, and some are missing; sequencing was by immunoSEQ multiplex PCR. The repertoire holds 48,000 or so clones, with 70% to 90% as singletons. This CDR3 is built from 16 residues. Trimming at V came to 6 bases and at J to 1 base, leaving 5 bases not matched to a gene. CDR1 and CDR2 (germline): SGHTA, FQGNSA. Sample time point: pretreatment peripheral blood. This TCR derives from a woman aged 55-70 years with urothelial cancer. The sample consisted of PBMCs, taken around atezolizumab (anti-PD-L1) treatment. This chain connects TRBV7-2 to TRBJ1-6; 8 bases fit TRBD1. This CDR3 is CASRLQGASYNSPLHF. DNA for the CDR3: TGTGCCAGCAGACTCCAGGGGGCTTCCTATAATTCACCCCTCCACTTT. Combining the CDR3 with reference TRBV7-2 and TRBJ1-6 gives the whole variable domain GAGVSQSPSNKVTEKGKDVELRCDPISGHTALYWYRQSLGQGLEFLIYFQGNSAPDKSGLPSDRFSAERTGGSVSTLTIQRTQQEDSAVYLCASRLQGASYNSPLHFGNGTRLTVT.